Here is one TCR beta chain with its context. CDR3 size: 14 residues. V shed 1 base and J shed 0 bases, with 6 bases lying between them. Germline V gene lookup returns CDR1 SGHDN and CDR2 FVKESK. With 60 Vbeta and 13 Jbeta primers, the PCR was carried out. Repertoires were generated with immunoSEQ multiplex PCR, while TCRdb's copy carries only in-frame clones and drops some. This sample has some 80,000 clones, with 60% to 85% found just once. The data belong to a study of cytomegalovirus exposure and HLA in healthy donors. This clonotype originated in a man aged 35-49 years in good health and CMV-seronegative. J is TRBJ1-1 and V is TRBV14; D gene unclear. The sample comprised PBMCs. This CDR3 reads CASSQVSLNTEAFF. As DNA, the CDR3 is TGTGCCAGCAGCCAAGTGTCCTTGAACACTGAAGCTTTCTTT.